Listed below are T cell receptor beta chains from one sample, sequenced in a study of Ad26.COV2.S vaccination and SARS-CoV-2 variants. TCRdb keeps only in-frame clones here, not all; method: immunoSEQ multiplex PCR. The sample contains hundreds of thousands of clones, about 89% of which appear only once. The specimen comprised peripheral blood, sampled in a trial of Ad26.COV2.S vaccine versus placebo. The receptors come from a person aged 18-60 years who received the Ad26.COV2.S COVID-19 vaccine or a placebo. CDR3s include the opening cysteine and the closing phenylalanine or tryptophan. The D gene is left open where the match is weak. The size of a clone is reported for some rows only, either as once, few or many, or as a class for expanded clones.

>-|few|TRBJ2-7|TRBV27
CASSYGFGVAYEQYF
TGTGCCAGCAGTTACGGTTTTGGGGTCGCCTACGAGCAGTACTTC
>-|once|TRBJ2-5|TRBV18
CASSPLFSTVYQETQYF
TGTGCCAGCTCACCCCTCTTTTCGACAGTGTACCAAGAGACCCAGTACTTC
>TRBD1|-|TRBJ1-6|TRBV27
CASSPDRGDSPLHF
TGTGCCAGCAGCCCTGACAGGGGGGATTCACCCCTCCACTTT
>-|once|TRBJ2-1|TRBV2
CASRVGTTNNEQFF
TGTGCCAGCAGAGTCGGGACGACAAACAATGAGCAGTTCTTC
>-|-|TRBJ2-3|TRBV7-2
CASSTRTSTDTQYF
TGTGCCAGCAGCACCCGAACTAGCACAGATACGCAGTATTTT
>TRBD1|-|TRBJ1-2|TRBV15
CATSNSRTGGGSGYTF
TGTGCCACCAGCAATTCTAGGACAGGGGGCGGCTCCGGCTACACCTTC
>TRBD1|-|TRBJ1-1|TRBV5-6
CASSLGLDRATEAFF
TGTGCCAGCAGCTTGGGCCTCGACAGGGCCACTGAAGCTTTCTTT
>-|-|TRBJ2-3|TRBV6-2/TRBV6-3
CASSYSGRLSTDTQYF
TGTGCCAGCAGTTACTCCGGGAGACTCAGCACAGATACGCAGTATTTT
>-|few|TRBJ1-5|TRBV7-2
CASSLRDGVRQPQHF
TGTGCCAGCAGCTTACGAGACGGAGTGCGACAGCCCCAGCATTTT
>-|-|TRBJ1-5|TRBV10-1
CASSGSGNQPQHF
TGCGCCAGCAGTGGATCGGGGAATCAGCCCCAGCATTTT
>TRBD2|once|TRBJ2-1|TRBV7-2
CASSGLGSYNEQFF
TGTGCCAGCTCCGGACTAGGCTCCTACAATGAGCAGTTCTTC
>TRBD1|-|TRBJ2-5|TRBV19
CASSRWTGQETQYF
TGTGCCAGTAGTCGGTGGACAGGGCAAGAGACCCAGTACTTC
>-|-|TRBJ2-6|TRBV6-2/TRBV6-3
CASSYGWISGANVLTF
TGTGCCAGCAGTTACGGGTGGATCTCTGGGGCCAACGTCCTGACTTTC
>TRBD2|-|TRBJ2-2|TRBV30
CAWSVYLTSGSTGELFF
TGTGCCTGGAGTGTATATCTGACTAGCGGGAGCACCGGGGAGCTGTTTTTT
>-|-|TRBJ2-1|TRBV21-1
CASSKGTSGSYNEQFF
TGTGCCAGCAGCAAAGGGACTAGCGGGAGCTACAATGAGCAGTTCTTC
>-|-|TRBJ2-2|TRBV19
CASRPGPANTGELFF
TGTGCCAGTAGGCCGGGTCCTGCGAACACCGGGGAGCTGTTTTTT
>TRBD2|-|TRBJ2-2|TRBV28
CASRSGLAANTGELFF
TGTGCCAGCAGGTCGGGACTAGCGGCGAACACCGGGGAGCTGTTTTTT
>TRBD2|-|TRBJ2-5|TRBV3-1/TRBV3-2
CASSPLAGGTETQYF
TGTGCCAGCAGCCCCCTAGCGGGGGGCACGGAGACCCAGTACTTC
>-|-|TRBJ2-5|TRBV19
CASSMQGETQYF
TGTGCCAGTAGTATGCAGGGAGAGACCCAGTACTTC
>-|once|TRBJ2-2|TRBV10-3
CAISRGQGTGELFF
TGTGCCATCAGCCGGGGCCAGGGAACCGGGGAGCTGTTTTTT
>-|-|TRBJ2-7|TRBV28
CASSFPGTLFYEQYF
TGTGCCAGCAGTTTCCCGGGAACCTTATTCTACGAGCAGTACTTC
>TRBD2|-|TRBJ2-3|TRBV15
CATSRGGSGRVADTQYF
TGTGCCACCAGCAGAGGGGGTAGCGGGAGGGTCGCAGATACGCAGTATTTT
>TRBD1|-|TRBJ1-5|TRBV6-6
CASSYTGQVSNQPQHF
TGTGCCAGCAGTTACACCGGACAGGTTAGCAATCAGCCCCAGCATTTT
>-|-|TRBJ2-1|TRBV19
CASSISSSYNEQFF
TGTGCCAGTAGTATATCGAGCTCCTACAATGAGCAGTTCTTC
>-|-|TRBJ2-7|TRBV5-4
CASSWDLSTVEQYF
TGTGCCAGCAGCTGGGACCTCTCGACGGTCGAGCAGTACTTC
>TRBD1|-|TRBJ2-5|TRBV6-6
CASSGDRGFVTETQYF
TGTGCCAGCAGTGGGGACAGGGGGTTTGTAACAGAGACCCAGTACTTC
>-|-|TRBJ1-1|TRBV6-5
CASREGGSPTEAFF
TGTGCCAGCAGAGAGGGGGGGAGTCCCACTGAAGCTTTCTTT
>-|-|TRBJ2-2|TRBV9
CASTTVNTGELFF
TGTGCCAGCACAACGGTTAACACCGGGGAGCTGTTTTTT
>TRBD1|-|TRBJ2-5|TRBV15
CATSRVRGPETQYF
TGTGCCACCAGCAGAGTTAGGGGGCCGGAGACCCAGTACTTC
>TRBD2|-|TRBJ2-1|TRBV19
CASRKGSSGGSSYNEQFF
TGTGCCAGTAGGAAAGGATCTAGCGGGGGGAGCTCCTACAATGAGCAGTTCTTC
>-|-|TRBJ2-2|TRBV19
CASSIAGPGELFF
TGTGCCAGTAGTATAGCGGGACCCGGGGAGCTGTTTTTT
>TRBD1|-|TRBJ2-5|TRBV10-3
CAISQGDSPQETQYF
TGTGCCATCAGTCAGGGGGACAGCCCCCAAGAGACCCAGTACTTC
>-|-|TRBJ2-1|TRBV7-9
CASSLEFADSYNEQFF
TGTGCCAGCAGCTTAGAGTTTGCGGACTCCTACAATGAGCAGTTCTTC
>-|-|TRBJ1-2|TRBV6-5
CASSNRTMKRYTF
TGTGCCAGCAGTAATCGGACAATGAAGAGGTACACCTTC
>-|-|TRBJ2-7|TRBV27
CASSLSRQTYEQYF
TGTGCCAGCAGTTTATCGCGACAGACCTACGAGCAGTACTTC
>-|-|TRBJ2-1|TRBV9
CASSPGTPSSYNEQFF
TGTGCCAGCAGCCCCGGGACTCCGAGCTCCTACAATGAGCAGTTCTTC
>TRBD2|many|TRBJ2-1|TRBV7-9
CASPSGRSYNEQFF
TGTGCCAGTCCTAGCGGGAGGTCCTACAATGAGCAGTTCTTC
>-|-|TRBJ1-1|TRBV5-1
CASSLSLTGGNTEAFF
TGCGCCAGCAGCCTTTCCCTGACAGGAGGGAACACTGAAGCTTTCTTT
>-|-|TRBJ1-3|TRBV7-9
CASSLDGGNTIYF
TGTGCCAGCAGCTTAGATGGGGGAAACACCATATATTTT
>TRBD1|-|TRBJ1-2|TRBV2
CANDRDRGGFGYTF
TGTGCCAACGACCGGGACAGGGGAGGCTTTGGCTACACCTTC